This T cell receptor beta chain comes out of a study of control samples from healthy donors and cancer patients. The repertoire was sequenced with immunoSEQ multiplex PCR; TCRdb's copy has only in-frame clones and lacks some. The table lists some 170,000 clones, roughly 94% of them singletons. Trimming took 8 bases from V and 3 from J; bases not matched to a gene: 4. Germline V gene data show CDR1 as MNHEY and CDR2 as SVGAGI. CDR3 length: 13 amino acids. This receptor was taken from a man between 60 and 75 years old with colorectal cancer. The sequenced material came from PBMCs. The rearrangement joins TRBV6-5 to TRBJ2-7; TRBD1 aligns across 10 bases. As DNA, the CDR3 is TGTGCCAGCCAGACAGGGGGCTACTACGAGCAGTACTTC. Translated, it gives CASQTGGYYEQYF.